This TCR beta chain stems from a study of regulatory and conventional T cells in RAG deficiency. The CDR3 length is 14 residues. Germline V gene data show CDR1 as LNHDA and CDR2 as SQIVND (reference sequence). V shed 7 bases, J shed 1 base, and the junction held 5 bases outside the gene matches. Regulatory T cells were sorted from blood as CD4+ CD25-high CD127-low cells. Measured with immunoSEQ multiplex PCR; TCRdb has only the in-frame clones, and not every one. The data contain 350 to 500 clones, more than 85% of them singletons. The rearrangement uses TRBV19 and TRBJ2-7, with 9 positions matching TRBD1. Sequencing was done on a sample of CD4+ Tregs sorted from blood. The origin of this receptor is a human donor with RAG deficiency presenting as severe combined immunodeficiency. The CDR3 sequence: CASTQTGGSYEQYF. The CDR3 DNA sequence: TGTGCCAGTACCCAGACAGGGGGATCCTACGAGCAGTACTTC.